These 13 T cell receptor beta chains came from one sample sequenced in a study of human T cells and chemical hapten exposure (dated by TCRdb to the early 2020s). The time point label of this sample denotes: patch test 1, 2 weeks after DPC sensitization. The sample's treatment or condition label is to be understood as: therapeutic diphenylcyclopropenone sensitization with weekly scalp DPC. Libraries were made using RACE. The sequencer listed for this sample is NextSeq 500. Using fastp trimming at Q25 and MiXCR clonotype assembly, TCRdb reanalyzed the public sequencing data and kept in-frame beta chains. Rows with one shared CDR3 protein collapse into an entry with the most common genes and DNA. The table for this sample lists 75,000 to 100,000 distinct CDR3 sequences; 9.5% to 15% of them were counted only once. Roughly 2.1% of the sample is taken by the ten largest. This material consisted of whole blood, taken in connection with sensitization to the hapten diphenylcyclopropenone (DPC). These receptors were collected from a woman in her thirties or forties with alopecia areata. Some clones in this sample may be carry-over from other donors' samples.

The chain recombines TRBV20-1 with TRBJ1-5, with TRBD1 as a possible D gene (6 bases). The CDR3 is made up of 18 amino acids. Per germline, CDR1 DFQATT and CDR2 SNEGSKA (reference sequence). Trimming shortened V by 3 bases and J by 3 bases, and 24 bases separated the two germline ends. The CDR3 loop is CSARASGALGGVNQPQHF. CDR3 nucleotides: TGCAGTGCTAGGGCGTCAGGGGCCTTAGGGGGAGTCAATCAGCCCCAGCATTTT.

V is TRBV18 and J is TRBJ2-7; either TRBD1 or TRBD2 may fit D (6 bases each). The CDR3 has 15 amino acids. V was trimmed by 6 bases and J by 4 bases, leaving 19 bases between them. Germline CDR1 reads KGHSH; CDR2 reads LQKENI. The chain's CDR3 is CASSEEGVLPYEQYF. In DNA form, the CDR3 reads TGTGCCAGCTCCGAGGAGGGGGTGCTGCCTTACGAGCAGTACTTC.

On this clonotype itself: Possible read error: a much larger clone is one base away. The CDR3 is CANSSTSDTQYF. The CDR3 DNA reads TGTGCCAACAGCTCCACTAGTGACACGCAGTATTTT. The chain links TRBV7-6 to TRBJ2-3, with D perhaps TRBD2 (5 bases). CDR3 length equals 12 residues. Germline loops: CDR1 SGHVS, CDR2 FNYEAQ.

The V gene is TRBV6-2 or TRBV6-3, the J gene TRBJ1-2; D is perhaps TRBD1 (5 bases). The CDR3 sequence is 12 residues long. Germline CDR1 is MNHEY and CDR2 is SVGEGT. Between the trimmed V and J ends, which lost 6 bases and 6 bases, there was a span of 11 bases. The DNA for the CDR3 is TGTGCCAGCAGCCGACAGACAGATGGCTACACCTTC. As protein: CASSRQTDGYTF.

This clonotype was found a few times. CDR3 region: CASSSGLNPTYEQYF. Here the CDR3 DNA reads TGTGCCAGCAGCTCCGGACTAAATCCCACCTACGAGCAGTACTTC. The rearrangement uses TRBV9 and TRBJ2-7; D is possibly TRBD2 (6 bases). The V end lost 4 bases, the J end lost 2 bases, and 16 bases lay between the germline ends. This CDR3 spans 15 amino acids. The germline gives CDR1 SGDLS, CDR2 YYNGEE.

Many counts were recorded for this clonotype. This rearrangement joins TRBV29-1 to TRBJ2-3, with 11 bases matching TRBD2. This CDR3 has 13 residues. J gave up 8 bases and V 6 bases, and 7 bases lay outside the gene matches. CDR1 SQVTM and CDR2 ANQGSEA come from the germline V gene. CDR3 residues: CSVTSGSVGTQYF. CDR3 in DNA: TGCAGCGTAACTAGCGGGAGTGTGGGTACGCAGTATTTT.

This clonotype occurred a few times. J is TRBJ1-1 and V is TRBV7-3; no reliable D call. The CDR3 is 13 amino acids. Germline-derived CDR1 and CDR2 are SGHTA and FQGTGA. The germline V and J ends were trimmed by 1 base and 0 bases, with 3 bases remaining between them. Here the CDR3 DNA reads TGTGCCAGCAGCTTAATGATGAACACTGAAGCTTTCTTT. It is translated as CASSLMMNTEAFF.

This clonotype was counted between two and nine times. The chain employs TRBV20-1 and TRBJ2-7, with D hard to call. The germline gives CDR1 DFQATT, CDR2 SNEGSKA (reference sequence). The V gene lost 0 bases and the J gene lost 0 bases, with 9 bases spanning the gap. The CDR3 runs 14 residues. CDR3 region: CSARDQGASYEQYF. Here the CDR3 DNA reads TGCAGTGCTAGAGATCAAGGTGCCTCCTACGAGCAGTACTTC.

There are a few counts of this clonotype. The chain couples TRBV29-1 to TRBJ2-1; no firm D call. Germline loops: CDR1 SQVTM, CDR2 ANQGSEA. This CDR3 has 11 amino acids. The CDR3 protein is CRGITYNEQFF. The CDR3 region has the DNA TGCAGGGGTATAACCTACAATGAGCAGTTCTTC.

CDR3 sequence (DNA): TGTGCCAGCAGTTTAGGGGCAGGGGGCCTCACCGGGGAGCTGTTTTTT. Translation: CASSLGAGGLTGELFF. V is TRBV27 and J is TRBJ2-2, with 8 bases aligning to TRBD1. V was clipped by 2 bases and J by 4 bases; unmatched bases: 6. Germline loops: CDR1 MNHEY, CDR2 SMNVEV (reference sequence). The CDR3 totals 16 residues.

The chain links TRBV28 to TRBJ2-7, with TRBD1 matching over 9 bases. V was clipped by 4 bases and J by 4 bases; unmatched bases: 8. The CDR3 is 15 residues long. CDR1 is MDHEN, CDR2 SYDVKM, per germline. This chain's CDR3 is CASSSPGQGIYEQYF. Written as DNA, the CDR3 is TGTGCCAGCAGTTCCCCGGGACAGGGAATTTACGAGCAGTACTTC.

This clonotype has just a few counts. CDR3 sequence reads: CASSSSRVPGANVLTF. The DNA of the CDR3 is TGTGCCAGCAGTTCCTCCAGGGTTCCCGGGGCCAACGTCCTGACTTTC. This sequence joins TRBV12-3 or TRBV12-4 and TRBJ2-6; possible D gene TRBD1, 5 bases. Trimming cost V 4 bases and J 4 bases, with 14 bases left between them. There are 16 residues in the CDR3.

The chain's CDR3 is CASSLAGSQETQYF. CDR3 nucleotide sequence: TGTGCCAGCAGCTTAGCGGGATCCCAAGAGACCCAGTACTTC. This chain uses TRBV7-2 with TRBJ2-5; D remains unclear. The CDR3 extends over 14 amino acids. Between the trimmed V and J ends, which lost 0 bases and 1 base, there was a span of 6 bases. Germline V gene sequence: CDR1 SGHTA, CDR2 FQGNSA.